Below are 8 T cell receptor beta chains sequenced from a single sample in a study of response to subunit inactivated influenza vaccine. From the RT-PCR reads, TCRdb called clonotypes with MiXCR, one entry per CDR3 protein. The table has roughly 790,000 distinct CDR3 sequences, 20% to 25% seen once. Sample: PBMCs from blood, taken 4 to 6 days after vaccination. The receptors were gathered from a man in his forties or fifties who received an inactivated influenza vaccine.

This clonotype was picked up a small number of times. V usage is TRBV20-1 and J usage is TRBJ1-2; 9 nucleotides line up with TRBD1. Germline CDR1 and CDR2: DFQATT and SNEGSKA (reference sequence). V shed 0 bases, J shed 5 bases, and the junction held 7 bases outside the gene matches. The CDR3 length is 15 residues. The CDR3: CSAREGDRALYGYTF. The DNA of the CDR3 is TGCAGTGCTAGAGAGGGGGACAGGGCTTTGTATGGCTACACCTTC.

In this sample, this clonotype turned up a few times. The chain is built from TRBV23-1 and TRBJ2-1, with D maybe TRBD2 (6 bases). TRBV23-1 is filed as an ORF, its function uncertain. The V end was cut by 8 bases, the J end by 5 bases, with 19 bases between. There are 15 residues in the CDR3. CDR3 sequence (DNA): TGCGCCAGCGCCCGCTCCAGGGAGGTCAACAATGAGCAGTTCTTC. Translation gives CASARSREVNNEQFF.

This clonotype was counted only a few times. The chain employs TRBV20-1 and TRBJ1-2, with D possibly TRBD1 on 5 matching bases. V dropped 6 bases and J dropped 4 bases, with 18 bases sitting between them. The CDR3 consists of 14 residues. Germline CDR1 reads DFQATT; CDR2 reads SNEGSKA (reference sequence). CDR3 sequence: CSARTLGTLYGYTF. The CDR3 nucleotides read TGCAGTGCCCGGACCTTGGGGACCCTCTATGGCTACACCTTC.

This clonotype came up a few times. V and J are TRBV15 and TRBJ2-7; no reliable D call. In germline, CDR1 is LNHNV, CDR2 YYDKDF (reference sequence). Trimming cost V 4 bases and J 0 bases, with 10 bases left between them. CDR3 length: 14 amino acids. CDR3: CATSIAGYSYEQYF. The CDR3 DNA follows: TGTGCCACCAGCATTGCAGGTTACTCCTACGAGCAGTACTTC.

This clonotype was counted between two and nine times. The genes are TRBV10-3 and TRBJ1-2; 7 nucleotides line up with TRBD1. Germline V gives CDR1 ENHRY, CDR2 SYGVKD. The CDR3 loop spans 13 amino acids. V dropped 6 bases and J dropped 3; count of bases not matched to a gene: 4. CDR3 nucleotide sequence: TGTGCCATCAGCTACGACAGGGACTATGGCTACACCTTC. Protein product: CAISYDRDYGYTF.

V usage is TRBV4-1 and J usage is TRBJ2-5, with no clear D. CDR3 length equals 14 residues. Germline loops: CDR1 MGHRA, CDR2 YSYEKL. V was clipped by 7 bases and J by 0 bases, with 12 bases between them. In nucleotides, the CDR3 is TGCGCCAGCACAAGGTCCCAATACCAAGAGACCCAGTACTTC. Its translation: CASTRSQYQETQYF.

The sample holds a few counts of this clonotype. The chain is built from TRBV15 and TRBJ1-1; 7 bases map to TRBD1. After removal of 0 bases from V and 1 base from J, the junction contained 2 bases not matched to a gene. There are 15 residues in the CDR3. Germline CDR1 LNHNV, CDR2 YYDKDF (reference sequence). CDR3 amino acids: CATSRETGRNTEAFF. The CDR3 bases are TGTGCCACCAGCAGAGAGACAGGGAGGAACACTGAAGCTTTCTTT.

In its sample, this clonotype was seen a few times. The chain couples TRBV6-5 to TRBJ2-7; D assignment may be TRBD1 or TRBD2 (5 bases each). The CDR3 sequence is 16 residues long. Deletions cut 4 bases from V and 2 bases from J, with 18 bases between. Germline V gene lookup returns CDR1 MNHEY and CDR2 SVGAGI. The CDR3 DNA follows: TGTGCCAGCAGTTCCCTGTCAGGGACGACGACCTACGAGCAGTACTTC. Encoded protein: CASSSLSGTTTYEQYF.